These T cell receptor beta chains were read from a single sample in a study of identical twins. MiXCR, applied by TCRdb to the 5' RACE reads, yields one record per CDR3 protein. Seen here are 1.5 million to 2 million distinct CDR3 sequences, roughly 35% observed once, and the top ten hold about 0.27%. The specimen sequenced was cord blood. These receptors originate from a newborn girl in good health. Both conserved end residues are part of each CDR3. The order of the fields is clone size, J gene, D gene, V gene, CDR3 DNA, CDR3 protein. A D gene is named only where the DNA matches it firmly. Size values are once, few and many counts, or a class for expanded clones, and some rows have none.

NA TRBJ2-1 NA TRBV27 TGTGCCACTAGGGGGGAGGGTCCCTACAATGAGCAGTTCTTC CATRGEGPYNEQFF
NA TRBJ2-3 NA TRBV5-1 TGCGCCAGCAGCCGAACAGGGTTAGGGGCAGATACGCAGTATTTT CASSRTGLGADTQYF
NA TRBJ1-1 TRBD1 TRBV3-1 TGCGCCAGCAGCCACAGGGGTGAAGCTTTCTTT CASSHRGEAFF
few TRBJ1-4 NA TRBV6-1 TGTGCCAGCAGTGTGGAGGACAACGCGGGCGGAAAACTGTTTTTT CASSVEDNAGGKLFF
NA TRBJ1-5 NA TRBV2 TGTGCCAGCCAGAAGAACCAGGGCGGGCAGCCCCAGCATTTT CASQKNQGGQPQHF
few TRBJ2-1 NA TRBV24-1 TGTGCCACCAGTGATCGGGAGACGGTGGTGAATGAGCAGTTCTTC CATSDRETVVNEQFF
few TRBJ2-7 TRBD2 TRBV9 TGTGCCAGCAGCGTGGGGGGGAACTACGAGCAGTACTTC CASSVGGNYEQYF
NA TRBJ2-1 TRBD1 TRBV7-9 TGTGCCAGCAGCGACAGGGTGGGCTACAATGAGCAGTTCTTC CASSDRVGYNEQFF
few TRBJ2-1 TRBD1 TRBV13 TGTGCCAGCAGCTTAGCCCGACAGGGATTCAATGAGCAGTTCTTC CASSLARQGFNEQFF
once TRBJ1-2 TRBD1 TRBV11-2 TGTGCCAGCAGCGGGGGACAGGAGGGATTTAGAAGCTACACCTTC CASSGGQEGFRSYTF
NA TRBJ1-1 NA TRBV7-9 TGTGCCAGCAGCTTTTTGGCAAACACTGAAGCTTTCTTT CASSFLANTEAFF
NA TRBJ2-7 NA TRBV28 TGTGCCAGCCGGGGTAGATGGTACGAGCAGTACTTC CASRGRWYEQYF
NA TRBJ1-1 NA TRBV7-2 TGTGCCAGCAGCTTAGGGTATAAGGGAGGCACTGAAGCTTTCTTT CASSLGYKGGTEAFF
NA TRBJ1-1 NA TRBV19 TGTGCCAGTAGTACAAGAGGGGACACTGAAGCTTTCTTT CASSTRGDTEAFF
many TRBJ1-1 TRBD1 TRBV7-9 TGTGCCAGCAGCTTAACCGGGACAGGGAACACTGAAGCTTTCTTT CASSLTGTGNTEAFF
NA TRBJ1-4 TRBD1 TRBV5-1 TGCGCCAGCAGCTTCTTGAATGGCCCGGGACAGGGTGAAAAACTGTTTTTT CASSFLNGPGQGEKLFF
NA TRBJ2-7 NA TRBV20-1 TGCAGTGCTAGCACACGGTTAAACTACAATGAGCAGTACTTC CSASTRLNYNEQYF
few TRBJ2-7 NA TRBV12-3/TRBV12-4 TGTGCCAGCAGTTTAGATCCACAAAGTAGCTCCTACGAGCAGTACTTC CASSLDPQSSSYEQYF
NA TRBJ2-1 NA TRBV4-1 TGCGCCGGCAGCACGGGTAACTCCTACAATGAGCAGTTCTTC CAGSTGNSYNEQFF
NA TRBJ1-5 NA TRBV12-3/TRBV12-4 TGTGCCAGCAGTTTACAGCGGGGGCCTCAGCCCCAGCATTTT CASSLQRGPQPQHF
NA TRBJ2-5 NA TRBV3-1 TGTGCCAGCAGCCAAGCTCCCGTAAGCCAGCCGGGCGAGACCCAGTACTTC CASSQAPVSQPGETQYF
few TRBJ1-1 NA TRBV14 TGTGCCAGCAGCCAAGATGGATCTGAAGCTTTCTTT CASSQDGSEAFF
NA TRBJ1-2 NA TRBV3-1 TGTGTCAGCAGCGCACGGGACTATGGCTACACCTTC CVSSARDYGYTF
NA TRBJ2-5 TRBD1 TRBV25-1 TGTGCCGGCAGTGAATTCGGGACAGAAGAGACCCAGTACTTC CAGSEFGTEETQYF
NA TRBJ2-4 TRBD1 TRBV6-5 TGTGCCAGCAGTTACCCCAGGGGGCTCCTAGCCAAAAACATTCAGTACTTC CASSYPRGLLAKNIQYF
NA TRBJ2-1 TRBD2 TRBV7-2 TGTGCCAGCAGCTCCGGACTAGCGGGGGGGCCGACCTACAATGAGCAGTTCTTC CASSSGLAGGPTYNEQFF
few TRBJ1-1 NA TRBV7-9 TGTGCCAGCAGCTCCCTCCCAGGGAGGGGGGCCACTGAAGCTTTCTTT CASSSLPGRGATEAFF
NA TRBJ1-6 NA TRBV27 TGTGCCCGACCTCTGGGGGGCCGAAATAATTCACCCCTCCACTTT CARPLGGRNNSPLHF
few TRBJ2-3 TRBD1 TRBV4-2 TGTGCCAGCAGCCAATTCCCGGGACAGATCCCTTCTAGCACAGATACGCAGTATTTT CASSQFPGQIPSSTDTQYF
NA TRBJ2-5 NA TRBV13 TGTGCCAGCAGCGACACAGGGCAGCAGTACTTC CASSDTGQQYF
NA TRBJ2-2 NA TRBV15 TGTGCCACCAGCAGGGGAACAGTCGGGGAGCTGTTTTTT CATSRGTVGELFF
NA TRBJ2-3 NA TRBV20-1 TGCAGTGCTAGAAACTTCGGGGTCGGCACAGATACGCAGTATTTT CSARNFGVGTDTQYF
NA TRBJ1-2 TRBD1 TRBV25-1 TGTGCCAGCAGGCCACAGGCAGGGGGTGGCTACACCTTC CASRPQAGGGYTF
few TRBJ2-1 NA TRBV7-9 TGTGCCAGCAGCTTAGTGCAGGGAGTTGGGAATGAGCAGTTCTTC CASSLVQGVGNEQFF
NA TRBJ2-5 TRBD2 TRBV6-2/TRBV6-3 TGTGCCAGCAGTTACGTACTAGCGGGGGCAAGCAATGAGCAGTACTTC CASSYVLAGASNEQYF
many TRBJ2-7 TRBD1 TRBV4-2 TGTGCCAGCAGCCAAGAAGGGGGCCTCTACGAGCAGTACTTC CASSQEGGLYEQYF
few TRBJ2-3 NA TRBV7-2 TGTGCCAGCAGCCCTTGGGACACGAGCACAGATACGCAGTATTTT CASSPWDTSTDTQYF
few TRBJ2-7 NA TRBV10-3 TGTGCCATCAGTGAGTCATTGGCGGAGAGCTACGAGCAGTACTTC CAISESLAESYEQYF
many TRBJ2-3 TRBD1 TRBV4-1 TGCGCCAGCTCACAGGGGCGATTCACAGATACGCAGTATTTT CASSQGRFTDTQYF